The clone carrying this T cell receptor beta chain came up many times. Its matching antigen is unknown. The CDR3 is made up of 16 amino acids. The germline CDR1 and CDR2 sequences are LGHNA and YSLEER. Trimming took 1 base from V and 6 from J; bases not matched to a gene: 12. The sample originates from a study of regulatory T cells in long-lasting Graves disease. On the study more broadly: Freshly diagnosed Graves' patients had used antithyroid drugs for under 3 months. The study, taken as a whole, reports: Public clonotype sharing was higher in persistent than newly diagnosed patients.

Indicated time point: newly diagnosed GD, antithyroid drugs for less than 3 months. PBMCs provided the RNA from which the TCR library was made. It was American Thyroid Association guidelines that determined Graves' disease diagnosis. Investigators prepared the TCR beta libraries by applying iRepertoire HTBI primers and Arm-PCR of CDR3 regions. Original processing methods: Samples collectively showed 62 TRBV and roughly 15 TRBJ segments. A single record per CDR3 protein comes from TCRdb applying MiXCR to the multiplex PCR reads. The V and J calls follow TCRdb's processing rather than the paper's. Counted here are 240,000 or so distinct CDR3 sequences, around 20% occurring once; the ten biggest clones make up more than 11%.

The chain links TRBV4-3 to TRBJ2-7, with 7 positions matching TRBD1. This material consisted of peripheral blood mononuclear cells (PBMCs), taken at new diagnosis, from a patient treated with antithyroid drugs. This receptor was taken from a female donor with Graves disease. Here the CDR3 DNA reads TGCGCCAGCAGCCAAGCGGTTACCGGGACAGAGATCGAGCAGTACTTC. Protein product: CASSQAVTGTEIEQYF.